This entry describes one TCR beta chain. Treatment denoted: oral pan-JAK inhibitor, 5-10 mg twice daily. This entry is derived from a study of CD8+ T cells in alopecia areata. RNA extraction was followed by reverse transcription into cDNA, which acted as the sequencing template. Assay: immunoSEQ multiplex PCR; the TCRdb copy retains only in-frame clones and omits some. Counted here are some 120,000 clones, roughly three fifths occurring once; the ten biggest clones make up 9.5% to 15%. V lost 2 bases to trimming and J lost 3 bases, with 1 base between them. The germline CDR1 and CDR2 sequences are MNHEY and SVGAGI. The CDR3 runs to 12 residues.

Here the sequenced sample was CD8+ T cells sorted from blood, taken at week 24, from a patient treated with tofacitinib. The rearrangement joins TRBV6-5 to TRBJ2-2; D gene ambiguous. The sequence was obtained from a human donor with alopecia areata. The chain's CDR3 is CASSYDTGELFF. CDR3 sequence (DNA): TGTGCCAGCAGTTACGACACCGGGGAGCTGTTTTTT.